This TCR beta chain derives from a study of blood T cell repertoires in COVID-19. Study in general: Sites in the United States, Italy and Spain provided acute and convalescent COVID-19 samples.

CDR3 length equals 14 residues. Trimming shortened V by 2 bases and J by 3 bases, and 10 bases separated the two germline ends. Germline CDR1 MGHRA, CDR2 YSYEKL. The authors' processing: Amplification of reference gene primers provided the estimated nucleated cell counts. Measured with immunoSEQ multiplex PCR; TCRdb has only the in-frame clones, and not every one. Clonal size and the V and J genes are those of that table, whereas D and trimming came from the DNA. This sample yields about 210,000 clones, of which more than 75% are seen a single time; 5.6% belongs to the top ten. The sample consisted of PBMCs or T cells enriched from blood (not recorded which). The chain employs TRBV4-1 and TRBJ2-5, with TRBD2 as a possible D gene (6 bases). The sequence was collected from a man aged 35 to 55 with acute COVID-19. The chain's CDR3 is CASSQKRREETQYF. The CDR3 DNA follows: TGCGCCAGCAGCCAAAAAAGGAGGGAAGAGACCCAGTACTTC.